Given below is one T cell receptor (beta chain) in context. What it binds is unknown. This entry is derived from a study of identical twins. With 2 bases removed from V and 3 bases from J, the gap between germline ends came to 11 bases. Germline V gene sequence: CDR1 MNHEY, CDR2 SMNVEV (reference sequence). The CDR3 is made up of 14 amino acids. TCRdb called the 5' RACE reads again in MiXCR, with one record for every CDR3 protein. The data contain some 240,000 distinct CDR3 sequences, around 8.8% of them singletons. Points from the study as a whole: The same donors were not followed; conclusions instead depended on cross-sectional statistical analysis.

The same data also contributed to another study, on yellow fever vaccine responses in identical twins.

The chain joins TRBV27 to TRBJ2-7; D is undetermined. This clonotype originated in a woman under 30 in good health. Sample: CD8+ T cells sorted from blood. CDR3 nucleotide sequence: TGTGCCAGCAGTTTAGGCCAGAACCTCTACGAGCAGTACTTC. As protein: CASSLGQNLYEQYF.